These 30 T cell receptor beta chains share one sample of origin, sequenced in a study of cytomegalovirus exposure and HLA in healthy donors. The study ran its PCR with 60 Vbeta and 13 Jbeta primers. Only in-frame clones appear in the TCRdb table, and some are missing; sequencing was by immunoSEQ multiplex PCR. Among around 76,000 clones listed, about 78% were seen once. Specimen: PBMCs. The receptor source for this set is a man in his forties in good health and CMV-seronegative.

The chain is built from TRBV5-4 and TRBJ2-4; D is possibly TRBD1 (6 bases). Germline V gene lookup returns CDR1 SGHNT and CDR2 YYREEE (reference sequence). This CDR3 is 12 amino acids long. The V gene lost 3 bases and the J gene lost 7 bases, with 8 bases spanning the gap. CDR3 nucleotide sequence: TGTGCCAGCAGCTCAGGACAGAACATTCAGTACTTC. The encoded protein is CASSSGQNIQYF.

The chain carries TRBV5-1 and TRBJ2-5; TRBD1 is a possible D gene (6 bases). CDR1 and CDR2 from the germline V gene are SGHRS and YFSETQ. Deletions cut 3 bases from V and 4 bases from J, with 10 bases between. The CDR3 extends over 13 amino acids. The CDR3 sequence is CASSSTGIETQYF. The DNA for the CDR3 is TGCGCCAGCAGCTCCACAGGGATAGAGACCCAGTACTTC. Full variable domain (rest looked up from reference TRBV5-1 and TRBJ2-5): KAGVTQTPRYLIKTRGQQVTLSCSPISGHRSVSWYQQTPGQGLQFLFEYFSETQRNKGNFPGRFSGRQFSNSRSEMNVSTLELGDSALYLCASSSTGIETQYFGPGTRLLVL.

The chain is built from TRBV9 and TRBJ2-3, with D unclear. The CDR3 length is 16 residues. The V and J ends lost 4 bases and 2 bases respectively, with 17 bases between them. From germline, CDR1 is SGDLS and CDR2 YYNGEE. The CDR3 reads CASSPHLSVTTDTQYF. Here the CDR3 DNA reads TGTGCCAGCAGCCCCCATTTATCGGTAACCACAGATACGCAGTATTTT.

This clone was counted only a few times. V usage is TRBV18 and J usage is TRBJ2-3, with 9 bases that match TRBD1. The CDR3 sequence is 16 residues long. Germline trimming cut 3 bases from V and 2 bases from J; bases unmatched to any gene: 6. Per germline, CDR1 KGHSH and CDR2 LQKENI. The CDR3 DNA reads TGTGCCAGCTCACCCCCCGGGACAGGGTCCACAGATACGCAGTATTTT. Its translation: CASSPPGTGSTDTQYF.

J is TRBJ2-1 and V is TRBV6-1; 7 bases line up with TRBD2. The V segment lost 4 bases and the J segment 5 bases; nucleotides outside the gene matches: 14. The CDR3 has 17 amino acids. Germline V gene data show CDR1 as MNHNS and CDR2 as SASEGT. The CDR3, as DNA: TGTGCCAGCAGTGGCCTAGCGGAGTATCCCCCCAACAATGAGCAGTTCTTC. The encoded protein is CASSGLAEYPPNNEQFF.

The CDR3 here is CASSLFGLPIAKNIQYF. The CDR3 coding sequence is TGTGCCAGCAGTTTATTCGGACTCCCTATAGCCAAAAACATTCAGTACTTC. The chain has TRBV28 and TRBJ2-4; D may be TRBD2 (5 bases). This CDR3 has 17 amino acids. With 1 base removed from V and 0 bases from J, the gap between germline ends came to 13 bases. CDR1 is MDHEN, CDR2 SYDVKM, per germline.

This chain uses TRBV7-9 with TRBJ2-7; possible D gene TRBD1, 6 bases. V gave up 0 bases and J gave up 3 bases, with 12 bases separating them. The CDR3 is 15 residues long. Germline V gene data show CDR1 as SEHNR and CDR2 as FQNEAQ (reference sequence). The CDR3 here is CASSLAGTLGYEQYF. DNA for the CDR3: TGTGCCAGCAGCTTAGCCGGGACACTGGGCTACGAGCAGTACTTC.

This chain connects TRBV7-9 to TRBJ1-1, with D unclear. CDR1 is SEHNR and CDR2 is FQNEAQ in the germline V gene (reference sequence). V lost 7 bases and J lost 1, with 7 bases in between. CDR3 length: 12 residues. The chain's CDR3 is CASTPQNTEAFF. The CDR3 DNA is TGTGCCAGCACGCCACAGAACACTGAAGCTTTCTTT.

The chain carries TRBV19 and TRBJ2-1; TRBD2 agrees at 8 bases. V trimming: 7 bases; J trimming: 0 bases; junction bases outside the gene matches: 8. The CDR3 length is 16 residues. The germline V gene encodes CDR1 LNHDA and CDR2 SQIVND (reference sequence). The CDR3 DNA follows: TGTGCCAGTAATGCAGCGGGGGCTAGCTCCTACAATGAGCAGTTCTTC. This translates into CASNAAGASSYNEQFF. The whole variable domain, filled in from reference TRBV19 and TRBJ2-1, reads DGGITQSPKYLFRKEGQNVTLSCEQNLNHDAMYWYRQDPGQGLRLIYYSQIVNDFQKGDIAEGYSVSREKKESFPLTVTSAQKNPTAFYLCASNAAGASSYNEQFFGPGTRLTVL.

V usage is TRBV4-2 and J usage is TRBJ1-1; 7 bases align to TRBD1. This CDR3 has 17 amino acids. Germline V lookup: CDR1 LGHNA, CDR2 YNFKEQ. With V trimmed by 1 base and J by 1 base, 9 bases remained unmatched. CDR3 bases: TGTGCCAGCAGCCAAGGCCCTCGAGGGGGCTGGAACACTGAAGCTTTCTTT. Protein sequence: CASSQGPRGGWNTEAFF.

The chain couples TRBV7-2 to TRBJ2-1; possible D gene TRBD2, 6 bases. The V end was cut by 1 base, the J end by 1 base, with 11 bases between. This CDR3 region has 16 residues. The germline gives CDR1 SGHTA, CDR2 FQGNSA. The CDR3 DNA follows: TGTGCCAGCAGCTTAGGTCCGGGAGCTTCCTACAATGAGCAGTTCTTC. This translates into CASSLGPGASYNEQFF. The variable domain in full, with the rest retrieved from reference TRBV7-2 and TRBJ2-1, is GAGVSQSPSNKVTEKGKDVELRCDPISGHTALYWYRQSLGQGLEFLIYFQGNSAPDKSGLPSDRFSAERTGGSVSTLTIQRTQQEDSAVYLCASSLGPGASYNEQFFGPGTRLTVL.

The CDR3: CASSLGTALEAFF. DNA of the CDR3: TGTGCCAGCAGCTTAGGGACAGCCCTTGAAGCTTTCTTT. V is TRBV5-6 and J is TRBJ1-1; the match to TRBD1 covers 7 bases. This CDR3 contains 13 residues. V shed 2 bases, J shed 7 bases, and the junction held 5 bases outside the gene matches. Germline V gene lookup returns CDR1 SGHDT and CDR2 YYEEEE.

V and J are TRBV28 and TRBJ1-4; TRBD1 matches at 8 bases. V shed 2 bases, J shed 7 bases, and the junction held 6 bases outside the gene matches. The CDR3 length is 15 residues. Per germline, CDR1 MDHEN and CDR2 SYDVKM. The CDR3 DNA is TGTGCCAGCAGTTTACTCGGACAGGGTGGTGAAAAACTGTTTTTT. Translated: CASSLLGQGGEKLFF.

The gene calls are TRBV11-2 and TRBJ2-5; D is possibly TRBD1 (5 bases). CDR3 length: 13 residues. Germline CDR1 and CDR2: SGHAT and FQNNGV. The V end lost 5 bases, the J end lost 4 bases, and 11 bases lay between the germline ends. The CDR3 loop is CASSLQVRETQYF. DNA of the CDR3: TGTGCCAGCAGCCTACAGGTTAGAGAGACCCAGTACTTC.

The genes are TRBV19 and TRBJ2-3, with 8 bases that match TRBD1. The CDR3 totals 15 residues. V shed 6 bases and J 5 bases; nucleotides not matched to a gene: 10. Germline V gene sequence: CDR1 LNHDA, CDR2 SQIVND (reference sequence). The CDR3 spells CASRRTGTEGDTQYF. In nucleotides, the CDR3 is TGTGCCAGTAGACGGACAGGGACAGAGGGAGATACGCAGTATTTT.

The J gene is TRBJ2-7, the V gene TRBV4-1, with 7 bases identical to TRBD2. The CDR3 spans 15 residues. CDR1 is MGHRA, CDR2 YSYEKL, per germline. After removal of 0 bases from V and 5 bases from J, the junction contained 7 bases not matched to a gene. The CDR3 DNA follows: TGCGCCAGCAGCCAAGAGTCAGGCGGGAGAAACGAGCAGTACTTC. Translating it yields CASSQESGGRNEQYF.

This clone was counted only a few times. This chain's CDR3 is CASKTVIYGYTF. For the CDR3, the DNA is TGTGCCAGCAAGACAGTTATATATGGCTACACCTTC. The J gene is TRBJ1-2, the V gene TRBV28, with D perhaps matching TRBD1 (5 bases). The V and J ends lost 7 bases and 5 bases respectively, with 11 bases between them. The CDR3 has 12 amino acids. Per the germline V gene, CDR1 is MDHEN and CDR2 is SYDVKM.

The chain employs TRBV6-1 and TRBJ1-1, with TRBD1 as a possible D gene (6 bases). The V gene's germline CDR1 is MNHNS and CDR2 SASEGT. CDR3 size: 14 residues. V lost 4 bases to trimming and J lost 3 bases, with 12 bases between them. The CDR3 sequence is CASSGQDIYTEAFF. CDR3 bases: TGTGCCAGCAGTGGACAGGACATATACACTGAAGCTTTCTTT.

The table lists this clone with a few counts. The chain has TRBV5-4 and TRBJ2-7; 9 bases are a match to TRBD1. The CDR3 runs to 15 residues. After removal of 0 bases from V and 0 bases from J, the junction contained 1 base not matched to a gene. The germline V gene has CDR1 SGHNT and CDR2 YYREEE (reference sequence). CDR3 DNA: TGTGCCAGCAGCTTGGGGGGACAGGGCTCCTACGAGCAGTACTTC. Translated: CASSLGGQGSYEQYF. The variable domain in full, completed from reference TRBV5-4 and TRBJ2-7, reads ETGVTQSPTHLIKTRGQQVTLRCSSQSGHNTVSWYQQALGQGPQFIFQYYREEENGRGNFPPRFSGLQFPNYSSELNVNALELDDSALYLCASSLGGQGSYEQYFGPGTRLTVT.

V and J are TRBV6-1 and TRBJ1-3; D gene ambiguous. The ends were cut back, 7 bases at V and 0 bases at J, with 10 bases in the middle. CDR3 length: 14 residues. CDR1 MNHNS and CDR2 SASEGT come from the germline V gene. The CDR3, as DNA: TGTGCCAGCAACGAACAGCTCTCTGGAAACACCATATATTTT. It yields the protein CASNEQLSGNTIYF.

CDR3 sequence reads: CASRTADRMNTEAFF. In nucleotides, the CDR3 is TGTGCCAGCAGAACGGCCGACAGAATGAACACTGAAGCTTTCTTT. J is TRBJ1-1 and V is TRBV21-1; the table's D call, TRBD1, has no DNA check behind it. TRBV21-1 is tagged as a pseudogene. There are 15 residues in the CDR3.

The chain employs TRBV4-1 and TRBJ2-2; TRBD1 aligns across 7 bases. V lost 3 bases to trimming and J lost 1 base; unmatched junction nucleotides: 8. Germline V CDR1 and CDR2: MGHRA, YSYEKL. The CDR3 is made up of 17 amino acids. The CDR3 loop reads CASSHPWGTENTGELFF. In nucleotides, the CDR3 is TGCGCCAGCAGCCACCCCTGGGGGACAGAGAACACCGGGGAGCTGTTTTTT.

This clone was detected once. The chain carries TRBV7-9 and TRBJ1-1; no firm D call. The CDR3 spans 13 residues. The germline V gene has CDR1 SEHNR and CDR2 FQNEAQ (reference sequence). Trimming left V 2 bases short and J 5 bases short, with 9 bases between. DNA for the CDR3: TGTGCCAGCAGCTTATTCGAGAGGACTGAAGCTTTCTTT. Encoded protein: CASSLFERTEAFF.

This CDR3 reads CASSRPRGQGLAGANVLTF. The CDR3 DNA follows: TGTGCCAGCAGCCGCCCGAGGGGACAGGGCTTGGCTGGGGCCAACGTCCTGACTTTC. The chain combines TRBV7-3 with TRBJ2-6, with 9 positions matching TRBD1. The CDR3 is 19 residues long. V dropped 5 bases and J dropped 2; count of bases not matched to a gene: 13. The V gene's germline CDR1 is SGHTA and CDR2 FQGTGA.

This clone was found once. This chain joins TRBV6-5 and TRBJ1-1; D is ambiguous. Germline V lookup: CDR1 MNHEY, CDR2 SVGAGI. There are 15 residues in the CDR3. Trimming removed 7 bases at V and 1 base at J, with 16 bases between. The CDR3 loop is CASTYGMGPNTEAFF. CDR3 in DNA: TGTGCCAGCACCTACGGGATGGGTCCGAACACTGAAGCTTTCTTT.

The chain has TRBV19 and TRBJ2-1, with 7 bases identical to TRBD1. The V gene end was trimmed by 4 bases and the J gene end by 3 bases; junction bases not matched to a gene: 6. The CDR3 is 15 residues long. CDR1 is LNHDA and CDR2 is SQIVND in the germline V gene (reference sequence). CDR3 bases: TGTGCCAGTAGTACCGGGTGGGACAGCTACAATGAGCAGTTCTTC. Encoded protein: CASSTGWDSYNEQFF.

CDR3 residues: CASGRSGSAYEQYF. The DNA for the CDR3 is TGTGCTAGTGGCCGGAGCGGGAGCGCCTACGAGCAGTACTTC. The V call is TRBV12-5, the J call TRBJ2-7, with 8 bases that match TRBD2. The V gene's germline CDR1 is LGHNT and CDR2 FRNRAP. The CDR3 totals 14 residues. Trimming removed 6 bases from V and 2 bases from J; junction bases left unmatched: 6. Based on the CDR3 plus reference TRBV12-5 and TRBJ2-7, the full variable domain is DARVTQTPRHKVTEMGQEVTMRCQPILGHNTVFWYRQTMMQGLELLAYFRNRAPLDDSGMPKDRFSAEMPDATLATLKIQPSEPRDSAVYFCASGRSGSAYEQYFGPGTRLTVT.

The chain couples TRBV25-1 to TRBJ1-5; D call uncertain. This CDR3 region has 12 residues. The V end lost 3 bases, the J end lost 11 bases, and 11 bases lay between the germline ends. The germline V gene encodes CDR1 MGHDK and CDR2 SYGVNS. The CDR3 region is CASSDGGRTQHF. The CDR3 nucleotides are TGTGCCAGCAGTGATGGCGGGAGAACCCAGCATTTT.

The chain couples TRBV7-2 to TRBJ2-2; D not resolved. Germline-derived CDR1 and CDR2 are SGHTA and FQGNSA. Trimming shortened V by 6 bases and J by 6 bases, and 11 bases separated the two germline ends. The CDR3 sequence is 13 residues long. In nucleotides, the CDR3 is TGTGCCAGCAGATTCGTGGAGCCCGGGGAGCTGTTTTTT. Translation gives CASRFVEPGELFF.

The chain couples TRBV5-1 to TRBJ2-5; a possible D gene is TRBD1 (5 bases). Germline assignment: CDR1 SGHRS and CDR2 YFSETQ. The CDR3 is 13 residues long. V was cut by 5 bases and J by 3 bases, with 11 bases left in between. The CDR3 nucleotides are TGCGCCAGCAGGCGTCAGGGTAAAGAGACCCAGTACTTC. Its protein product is CASRRQGKETQYF. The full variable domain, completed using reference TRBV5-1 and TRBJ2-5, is KAGVTQTPRYLIKTRGQQVTLSCSPISGHRSVSWYQQTPGQGLQFLFEYFSETQRNKGNFPGRFSGRQFSNSRSEMNVSTLELGDSALYLCASRRQGKETQYFGPGTRLLVL.